This T cell receptor (beta chain) was identified in a study of shared clonotypes between healthy human individuals. Study-wide context: The cohort comprised a couple of women and a few men. Their ages spanned 18 to 49 years. Each donor's CD4 naive and CD4 memory cells filled three plates apiece, CD8 naive two, and CD8 memory one.

Study-wide results and caveats: As a rule, naive subsets had a larger estimated richness than memory subsets. Non-shared clonotypes were found to have lower generation probabilities than the clonotypes that were shared by all four of the sorted-subset donors.

Clones were read by immunoSEQ multiplex PCR, and TCRdb kept only the in-frame ones, dropping some. Of approximately 2.5 million clones detected, over 85% appear once; the ten largest clones hold around 0.14%. Worth noting for this clone: Its matching antigen is unknown.

Deletions cut 6 bases from V and 3 bases from J, with 12 bases between. The CDR3 is 13 amino acids. Germline V CDR1 and CDR2: MNHNY, SVGAGI (reference sequence). The sequence came from a young man in good health. Input material: naive CD4+ T cells sorted from blood. Subset specified: CD45RA+ positively selected. V is TRBV6-6 and J is TRBJ2-7; possible D gene TRBD1, 5 bases. The CDR3: CASSLDSHYEQYF. CDR3 in DNA: TGTGCCAGCAGCCTTGACAGCCACTACGAGCAGTACTTC.